The TCR beta chain under discussion was sequenced for a study of graft-versus-host responses after intestinal transplantation. With around 200,000 irradiated, violet-dye-labeled stimulator cells, around 200,000 CFSE-labeled responder cells were plated. The V and J ends lost 2 bases and 9 bases respectively, with 11 bases between them. Germline V gene lookup returns CDR1 MNHEY and CDR2 SVGAGI. This CDR3 contains 13 residues. Data came from immunoSEQ multiplex PCR; TCRdb stores just in-frame clones and leaves some out. The repertoire includes around 21,000 clones, approximately 33% of them detected once, and about 9% sits in the top ten.

This receptor was identified in a human patient who received an intestinal transplant. This sample comprised alloreactive CD8+ T cells from a mixed lymphocyte reaction culture, obtained before intestinal transplant. As to subset: CFSE-low proliferating T cells sorted from approximately 6-day pre-transplant mixed lymphocyte reaction (GvH or HvG direction). The V call is TRBV6-5, the J call TRBJ2-1; TRBD1 is a possible D gene (5 bases). DNA of the CDR3: TGTGCCAGCAGTTACAGGGGCGCAGGTGAGCAGTTCTTC. Translating gives CASSYRGAGEQFF.